This T cell receptor beta chain originates from a study of T-cell memory formation after mild COVID-19 (dated by TCRdb to about 2021). For the wider study: TCR sequence clusters from the two donors were largely donor specific. Longitudinal TCRalpha and TCRbeta repertoire sequencing tracked T-cell clones expanding and contracting after mild COVID-19 in a couple of donors. Two young, previously healthy adult volunteers made up the cohort, one male and one female. Broader findings and caveats from the paper: The study covered only a couple of mild cases, and larger cohorts including severe cases with pre-infection samples were considered necessary. The second-wave clones that peaked on day 37 were not confirmed to be SARS-CoV-2 specific. Contracting CD4+ clones were found mainly in CM and EM memory subsets, while CD8+ clones were enriched in EMRA. Some responding clones were detected in pre-infection memory, which suggested that pre-existing cross-reactive memory T cells had joined the SARS-CoV-2 response. Clones contracting from day 15 to 85 had balanced CD4/CD8 phenotypes, while a second wave expanding from day 15 to 37 was biased towards CD4+.

The junction shows trimming of 1 base on V and 6 bases on J, plus 11 bases between the germline ends. There are 15 amino acids in the CDR3, from cysteine to phenylalanine inclusive. Only CDR3 DNA is held: 45 bases, read in frame from base 1. The germline V gene encodes CDR1 KGHDR and CDR2 SFDVKD. On this clonotype: Its antigen is unknown. Nothing much larger sits one base from this clone, and base qualities are not available.

Ficoll-Paque density gradient centrifugation was used to isolate PBMCs. The sequencing machine was an Illumina NovaSeq 6000. cDNA libraries for TCRalpha and TCRbeta were prepared by 5'RACE using constant-segment primers, with sample barcodes and unique molecular identifiers added. Trizol reagent was used to extract RNA from every sample. Library amplification was performed in two PCR steps, and a second sample barcode and Illumina TruSeq adapters were introduced in the second step. The libraries were sequenced on an Illumina NovaSeq using 2 x 150 bp paired-end reads. The paper's processing steps were these. Demultiplexing of reads and collapsing into UMI-guided consensus sequences were performed with migec v1.2.7. Using mixcr v2.1.11, the UMI consensuses were aligned to TRA and TRB V and J templates and assembled into clonotypes. A clonotype was counted as expanded or contracted only when both edgeR and NoisET called the clonotype significant, with the noise models trained on biological replicates. For edgeR calls, the cutoffs were a false discovery rate-adjusted p below 0.01 and a log2 fold-change threshold of 1. As an exploratory analysis of dynamics, PCA with hierarchical clustering was applied to max-normalized trajectories of the 1000 most abundant clonotypes. Each responding clone was given a CD4 or CD8 phenotype based on the CD4+ and CD8+ repertoires, which had been sequenced separately. TCRdb reprocessed the public reads (quality trimming at Q25 with fastp, clone calling with MiXCR) and kept in-frame beta chains. Every entry covers one CDR3 protein and lists the most common genes and DNA from its rows. The V and J calls follow TCRdb's processing rather than the paper's. The sample includes almost 250,000 distinct CDR3 sequences, with 15% observed a single time. Of the sample, 2% to 2.5% is held by the ten largest clones.

The rearranged chain carries TRBV24-1 and TRBJ2-2; no confident D gene assignment can be made. Input material: PBMCs or a T cell subset sorted from them (not recorded which). The sequence derives from an adult woman who had mild COVID-19 (a few samples of this study predate the infection). The sample titles of this study are shuffled in the database, so cell type and time point are left out; the donor was told from shared clones. At the DNA level, the sequence is TGTGCCACCAGTGATTTAAGAGGTGGTCCCGGGGAGCTGTTTTTT. It translates as CATSDLRGGPGELFF.